Following are 15 T cell receptor beta chains from one sample sequenced in a study of blood T cell repertoires in COVID-19. Repertoires were generated with immunoSEQ multiplex PCR, while TCRdb's copy carries only in-frame clones and drops some. The data contain about 4,900 clones, about nine tenths of them seen just once; the ten biggest clones take up under 25%. Sequencing input: peripheral blood. The receptors here all came from a human donor in a cohort sampled during active COVID-19.

J is TRBJ2-3 and V is TRBV28; no firm D call. The germline V gene has CDR1 MDHEN and CDR2 SYDVKM. Trimming shortened V by 2 bases and J by 2 bases, and 17 bases separated the two germline ends. The CDR3 is 17 amino acids. DNA for the CDR3: TGTGCCAGCAGTTTACCAGCGTCTACCAAACTCACAGATACGCAGTATTTT. It specifies CASSLPASTKLTDTQYF.

The chain carries TRBV5-5 and TRBJ1-5, with D possibly matching TRBD1 (6 bases). The length of the CDR3 is 13 residues. Germline loops: CDR1 SGHKS, CDR2 YYEKEE (reference sequence). Trimming pared 10 bases from V and 0 bases from J, leaving 11 bases between. The CDR3 DNA sequence: TGTGCCGGCCGGGGGGCTAGCAATCAGCCCCAGCATTTT. It translates to CAGRGASNQPQHF. The full variable domain, its missing parts supplied by reference TRBV5-5 and TRBJ1-5, is DAGVTQSPTHLIKTRGQQVTLRCSPISGHKSVSWYQQVLGQGPQFIFQYYEKEERGRGNFPDRFSARQFPNYSSELNVNALLLGDSALYLCAGRGASNQPQHFGDGTRLSIL.

The chain recombines TRBV6-5 with TRBJ2-1; 12 bases line up with TRBD2. Germline CDR1 and CDR2: MNHEY and SVGAGI. The V and J ends lost 7 bases and 7 bases, in that order; junction bases with no gene match: 8. This CDR3 contains 15 residues. The CDR3 protein is CASTRTSGIGNEQFF. The DNA of the CDR3 is TGTGCCAGCACTAGGACTAGCGGGATTGGGAATGAGCAGTTCTTC.

The J gene is TRBJ1-3, the V gene TRBV24-1; no reliable D call. The CDR3 totals 15 residues. V dropped 2 bases and J dropped 4 bases, with 11 bases sitting between them. Germline CDR1 reads KGHDR; CDR2 reads SFDVKD. CDR3: CATSDSGLQGNTIYF. In DNA, the CDR3 is TGTGCCACCAGTGATTCAGGACTCCAAGGAAACACCATATATTTT.

The chain links TRBV28 to TRBJ1-2; TRBD1 agrees at 7 bases. This CDR3 is built from 16 residues. CDR1 is MDHEN, CDR2 SYDVKM, per germline. V was pared by 6 bases and J by 8 bases, with 18 bases of the junction left unmatched. The CDR3: CASSLSPQGLGGGYTF. For the CDR3, the DNA is TGTGCCAGCAGCCTCTCCCCACAGGGGCTCGGTGGGGGCTACACCTTC.

The V gene is TRBV5-1, the J gene TRBJ2-2, with TRBD1 as a possible D gene (6 bases). CDR1 is SGHRS, CDR2 YFSETQ, per germline. The CDR3 runs to 15 residues. Trimming removed 3 bases at V and 1 base at J, with 10 bases between. The CDR3 coding sequence is TGCGCCAGCAGCTCCGGGACACTGAACACCGGGGAGCTGTTTTTT. Residues: CASSSGTLNTGELFF.

The chain is built from TRBV18 and TRBJ1-1; D gene ambiguous. The CDR3 consists of 15 residues. Germline-derived CDR1 and CDR2 are KGHSH and LQKENI. The V gene lost 2 bases and the J gene lost 4 bases, with 14 bases spanning the gap. The CDR3 DNA reads as TGTGCCAGCTCACCAACTAATGAGGGAAGCACTGAAGCTTTCTTT. This sequence encodes CASSPTNEGSTEAFF.

The chain is built from TRBV7-9 and TRBJ2-7; no reliable D call. The V and J ends lost 5 bases and 6 bases respectively, with 17 bases between them. Germline V gene data show CDR1 as SEHNR and CDR2 as FQNEAQ (reference sequence). The CDR3 is made up of 14 amino acids. The CDR3 loop reads CASSPALRFSEQYF. CDR3 nucleotide sequence: TGTGCCAGCAGCCCCGCACTCAGGTTCTCCGAGCAGTACTTC.

This clone was found a few times. This chain joins TRBV10-2 and TRBJ1-1; 7 bases line up with TRBD1. Germline CDR1 is WSHSY and CDR2 is SAAADI. The trim removed 8 bases at V and 0 bases at J, leaving 6 bases unmatched. CDR3 length equals 14 residues. CDR3: CASQGDILNTEAFF. In DNA form, the CDR3 reads TGCGCCAGCCAGGGGGACATTTTGAACACTGAAGCTTTCTTT.

The chain has TRBV11-2 and TRBJ1-3; no definite D call. Germline values: CDR1 SGHAT, CDR2 FQNNGV. Trimming left V 3 bases short and J 4 bases short, with 7 bases between. The CDR3 covers 13 residues. The CDR3 here is CASSFSLGNTIYF. CDR3 bases: TGTGCCAGCAGCTTCAGTCTCGGAAACACCATATATTTT.

The chain couples TRBV7-8 to TRBJ1-4, with TRBD1 as a possible D gene (6 bases). Germline-derived CDR1 and CDR2 are SGHVS and FQNEAQ. This CDR3 is built from 14 residues. V gave up 3 bases and J gave up 7 bases, with 12 bases separating them. The CDR3 DNA sequence: TGTGCCAGCAGCTTCGGAGGGGGGGGTGAAAAACTGTTTTTT. Protein: CASSFGGGGEKLFF.

In its sample, this clone was seen a few times. The genes are TRBV7-2 and TRBJ1-1, with D perhaps matching TRBD1 (6 bases). Trimming took off 6 bases at V and 5 bases at J, with 10 bases between the two ends. CDR1 and CDR2 (germline): SGHTA, FQGNSA. The CDR3 sequence is 12 residues long. DNA for the CDR3: TGTGCCAGCAGGTCAAGGGGGACTGAAGCTTTCTTT. It is translated as CASRSRGTEAFF. The whole variable domain, filled in from reference TRBV7-2 and TRBJ1-1, reads GAGVSQSPSNKVTEKGKDVELRCDPISGHTALYWYRQSLGQGLEFLIYFQGNSAPDKSGLPSDRFSAERTGGSVSTLTIQRTQQEDSAVYLCASRSRGTEAFFGQGTRLTVV.

The chain combines TRBV5-4 with TRBJ2-1, with 8 positions matching TRBD1. The CDR3 runs to 15 residues. The ends lost 1 base at V and 5 bases at J; junction bases unmatched: 5. CDR1 SGHNT and CDR2 YYREEE come from the germline V gene (reference sequence). The CDR3 DNA sequence: TGTGCCAGCAGCTTGCCGGGACAGGCTAACAATGAGCAGTTCTTC. Translated, it gives CASSLPGQANNEQFF.

CDR3 sequence reads: CASSLGSGVYETQYF. The CDR3 nucleotides read TGTGCCAGCAGCTTAGGAAGCGGGGTGTACGAGACCCAGTACTTC. The chain couples TRBV7-9 to TRBJ2-5; 7 bases are shared with TRBD2. Trimming removed 1 base from V and 5 bases from J; junction bases left unmatched: 7. The length of the CDR3 is 15 residues. The germline V gene has CDR1 SEHNR and CDR2 FQNEAQ (reference sequence).

The CDR3 reads CASSQFPPGGPNTEAFF. CDR3 bases: TGCGCCAGCAGTCAATTTCCGCCAGGGGGCCCGAACACTGAAGCTTTCTTT. The chain couples TRBV23-1 to TRBJ1-1, with 8 bases that match TRBD1. TRBV23-1 is placed among ORFs of uncertain function. The CDR3 sequence is 17 residues long. Trimming removed 1 base from V and 1 base from J; junction bases left unmatched: 8.